This T cell receptor (beta chain) was found in a study of cytomegalovirus exposure and HLA in healthy donors. Study observations and caveats: Productive rates of about 87% or about 30% were seen for most TCR beta V segments in an earlier analysis.

About this clone: The antigen is undetermined.

Germline assignment: CDR1 SEHNR and CDR2 FQNEAQ (reference sequence). This CDR3 is 15 amino acids long. The J segment lost 4 bases and the V segment lost 5 bases, leaving 5 bases of the junction unmatched. The PCR made use of 60 Vbeta and 13 Jbeta primers. TCRdb's table, derived via immunoSEQ multiplex PCR, lists solely in-frame clones and lacks some. The sample carries about 130,000 clones, around three quarters recorded once. The sequence came from a man in his forties or fifties in good health and CMV-seronegative. V is TRBV7-9 and J is TRBJ2-3; 11 bases map to TRBD2. Sequenced material: PBMCs. In DNA, the CDR3 is TGTGCCAGCAGCATCCTAGCGGGAGGCCCAGATACGCAGTATTTT. This sequence encodes CASSILAGGPDTQYF.